The 8 T cell receptor beta chains below were found in one sample sequenced in a study of cytomegalovirus exposure and HLA in healthy donors. Primers for the PCR totalled 60 Vbeta and 13 Jbeta. The protocol was immunoSEQ multiplex PCR, while the TCRdb copy is restricted to in-frame clones and leaves out a portion. The sample has under 70,000 clones; the top ten hold 2% to 2.5%. Sequencing used PBMCs. The receptors stem from a woman in her late teens or twenties in good health and CMV-seronegative.

The V call is TRBV12-5, the J call TRBJ2-2; D may be TRBD2 (5 bases). Deletions cut 5 bases from V and 6 bases from J, with 10 bases between. Germline CDR1 is LGHNT and CDR2 is FRNRAP. The length of the CDR3 is 13 residues. This chain's CDR3 is CASGIGVPGELFF. The CDR3 DNA is TGTGCTAGTGGTATCGGGGTTCCCGGGGAGCTGTTTTTT.

This chain links TRBV9 with TRBJ1-1; possibly TRBD1 for D (6 bases). The CDR3 sequence is 15 residues long. Germline V gene lookup returns CDR1 SGDLS and CDR2 YYNGEE. V lost 2 bases and J 7 bases, leaving 18 bases between the germline ends. The CDR3 DNA reads TGTGCCAGCAGCGTCGCTCTTCAGGGGCAAGGTGAAGCTTTCTTT. Translated: CASSVALQGQGEAFF.

The rearrangement uses TRBV2 and TRBJ1-1; D is undetermined. Between the trimmed V and J ends, which lost 4 bases and 6 bases, there was a span of 12 bases. Germline CDR1 reads SNHLY; CDR2 reads FYNNEI. The CDR3 is made up of 13 amino acids. CDR3 nucleotide sequence: TGTGCCAGCAGTGTTGCAGTTTCCCCTGAAGCTTTCTTT. This translates into CASSVAVSPEAFF.

This chain connects TRBV25-1 to TRBJ2-1; 14 bases map to TRBD2. The V and J ends lost 9 bases and 8 bases, in that order; junction bases with no gene match: 12. CDR1 is MGHDK and CDR2 is SYGVNS in the germline V gene. The CDR3 is made up of 16 amino acids. The CDR3 DNA follows: TGTGCCAGTGGGACTAGCGGGAGTGGGGGGACCCATGAGCAGTTCTTC. The encoded protein is CASGTSGSGGTHEQFF.

Details on this clone: A read error may account for a junction end that differs from germline. The chain has TRBV5-1 and TRBJ2-7; 8 positions agree with TRBD2. The V gene's germline CDR1 is SGHRS and CDR2 YFSETQ. The CDR3 contains 13 residues. The CDR3 is CASSLAPGGEQSF. As DNA, the CDR3 is TGCGCCAGCAGCTTGGCTCCCGGGGGGGAGCAGTCCTTC.

The rearrangement joins TRBV18 to TRBJ2-6, with a weak D call TRBD2 (5 bases). The CDR3 runs to 17 residues. With 2 bases removed from V and 0 bases from J, the gap between germline ends came to 11 bases. Germline assignment: CDR1 KGHSH and CDR2 LQKENI. CDR3 sequence reads: CASSPGRGFSGANVLTF. In DNA, the CDR3 is TGTGCCAGCTCACCAGGCCGGGGATTCTCTGGGGCCAACGTCCTGACTTTC.

The chain joins TRBV18 to TRBJ2-1; 11 bases match TRBD2. There are 18 residues in the CDR3. Per germline, CDR1 KGHSH and CDR2 LQKENI. J lost 10 bases, V lost 6 bases, and 20 bases had no gene match. The DNA for the CDR3 is TGTGCCAGCTCCCAACCCACTCTCCCACTAGCGGGAGCCTGGGAGCAGTTCTTC. Its protein product is CASSQPTLPLAGAWEQFF.

This sequence joins TRBV18 and TRBJ2-7; 8 bases line up with TRBD2. Trimming removed 1 base from V and 2 bases from J; junction bases left unmatched: 4. Germline lookup yields CDR1 KGHSH and CDR2 LQKENI. This CDR3 is 15 amino acids long. The CDR3 loop reads CASSPQGGLAYEQYF. Here the CDR3 DNA reads TGTGCCAGCTCACCACAGGGGGGACTAGCCTACGAGCAGTACTTC.